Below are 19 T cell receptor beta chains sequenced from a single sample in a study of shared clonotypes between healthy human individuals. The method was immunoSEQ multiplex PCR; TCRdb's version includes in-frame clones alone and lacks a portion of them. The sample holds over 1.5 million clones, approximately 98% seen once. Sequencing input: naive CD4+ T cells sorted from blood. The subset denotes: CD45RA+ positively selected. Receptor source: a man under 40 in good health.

The CDR3 nucleotides read TGTGCCAGCTCACTTTTTCGGGACAGCCTGGAGGAATCTGGAAACACCATATATTTT. Its protein is CASSLFRDSLEESGNTIYF. This sequence joins TRBV18 and TRBJ1-3, with TRBD1 identical over 7 bases. CDR3 size: 19 residues. V gave up 4 bases and J gave up 1 base; unmatched junction bases: 16. Germline lookup yields CDR1 KGHSH and CDR2 LQKENI.

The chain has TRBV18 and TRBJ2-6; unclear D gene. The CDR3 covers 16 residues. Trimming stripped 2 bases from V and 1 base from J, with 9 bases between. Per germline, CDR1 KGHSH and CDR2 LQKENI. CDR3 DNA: TGTGCCAGCTCACCATCCTGGGTTTCTGGGGCCAACGTCCTGACTTTC. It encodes CASSPSWVSGANVLTF.

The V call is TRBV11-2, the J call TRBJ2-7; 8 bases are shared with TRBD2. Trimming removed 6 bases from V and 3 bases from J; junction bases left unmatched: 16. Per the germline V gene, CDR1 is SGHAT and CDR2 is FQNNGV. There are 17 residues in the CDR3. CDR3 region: CASRPAGGGNEDYEQYF. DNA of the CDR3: TGTGCCAGCAGACCAGCGGGCGGGGGGAATGAGGACTACGAGCAGTACTTC.

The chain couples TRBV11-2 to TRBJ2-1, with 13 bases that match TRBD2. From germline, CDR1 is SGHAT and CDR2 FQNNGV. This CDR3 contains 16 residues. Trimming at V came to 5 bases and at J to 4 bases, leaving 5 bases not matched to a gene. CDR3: CASSRLAGGLYNEQFF. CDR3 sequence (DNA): TGTGCCAGCAGCCGACTAGCGGGAGGTCTTTACAATGAGCAGTTCTTC.

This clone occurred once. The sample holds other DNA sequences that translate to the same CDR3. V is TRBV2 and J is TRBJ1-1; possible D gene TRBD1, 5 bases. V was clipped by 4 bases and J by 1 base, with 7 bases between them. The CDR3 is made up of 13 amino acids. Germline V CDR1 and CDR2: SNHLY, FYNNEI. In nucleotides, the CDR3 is TGTGCCAGCAGTGTTGGGGGGAACACTGAAGCTTTCTTT. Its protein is CASSVGGNTEAFF.

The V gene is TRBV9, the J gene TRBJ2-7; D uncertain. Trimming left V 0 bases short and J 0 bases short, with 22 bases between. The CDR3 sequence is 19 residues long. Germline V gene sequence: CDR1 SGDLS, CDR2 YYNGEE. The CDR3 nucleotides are TGTGCCAGCAGCGTAGAACTGGGCCGCACCTTCTTCCGCTCCTACGAGCAGTACTTC. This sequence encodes CASSVELGRTFFRSYEQYF.

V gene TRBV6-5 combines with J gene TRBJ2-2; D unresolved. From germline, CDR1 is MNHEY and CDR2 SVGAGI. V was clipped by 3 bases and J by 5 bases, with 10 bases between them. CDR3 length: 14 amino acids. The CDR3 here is CASSYWPATGELFF. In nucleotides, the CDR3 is TGTGCCAGCAGTTATTGGCCAGCGACCGGGGAGCTGTTTTTT.

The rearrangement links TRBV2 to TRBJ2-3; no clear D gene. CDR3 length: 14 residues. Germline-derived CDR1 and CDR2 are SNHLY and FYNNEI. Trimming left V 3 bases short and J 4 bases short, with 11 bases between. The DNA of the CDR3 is TGTGCCAGCAGTGACCCCATTAGAGCAGATACGCAGTATTTT. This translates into CASSDPIRADTQYF.

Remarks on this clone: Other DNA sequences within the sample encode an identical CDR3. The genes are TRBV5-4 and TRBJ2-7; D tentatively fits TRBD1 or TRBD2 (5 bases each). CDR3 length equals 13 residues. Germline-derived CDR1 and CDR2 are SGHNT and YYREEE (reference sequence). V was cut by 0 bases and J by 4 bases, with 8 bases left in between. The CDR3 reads CASSLDRRYEQYF. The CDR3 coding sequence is TGTGCCAGCAGCTTGGACAGGAGGTACGAGCAGTACTTC.

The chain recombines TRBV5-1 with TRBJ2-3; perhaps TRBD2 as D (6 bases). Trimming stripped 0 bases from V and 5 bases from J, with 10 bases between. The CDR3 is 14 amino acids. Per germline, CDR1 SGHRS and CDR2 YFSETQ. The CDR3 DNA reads TGCGCCAGCAGCTTGGCGGCCGGGGGAGATACGCAGTATTTT. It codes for CASSLAAGGDTQYF.

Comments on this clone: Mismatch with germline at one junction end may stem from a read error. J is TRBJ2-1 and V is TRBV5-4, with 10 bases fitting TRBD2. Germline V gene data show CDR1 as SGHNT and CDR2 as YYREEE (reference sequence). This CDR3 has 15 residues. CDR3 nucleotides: TGTACCAGCAGCGCAGGACTAGCGGAATACAATGAGCAGTTCTTC. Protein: CTSSAGLAEYNEQFF.

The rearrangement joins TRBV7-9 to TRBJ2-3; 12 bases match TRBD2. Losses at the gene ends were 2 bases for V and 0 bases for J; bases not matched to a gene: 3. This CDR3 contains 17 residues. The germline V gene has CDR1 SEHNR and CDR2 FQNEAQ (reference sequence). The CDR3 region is CASSLTGLAGSTDTQYF. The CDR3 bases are TGTGCCAGCAGCTTAACGGGACTAGCGGGTAGCACAGATACGCAGTATTTT. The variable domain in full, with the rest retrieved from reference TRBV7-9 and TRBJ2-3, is DTGVSQNPRHKITKRGQNVTFRCDPISEHNRLYWYRQTLGQGPEFLTYFQNEAQLEKSRLLSDRFSAERPKGSFSTLEIQRTEQGDSAMYLCASSLTGLAGSTDTQYFGPGTRLTVL.

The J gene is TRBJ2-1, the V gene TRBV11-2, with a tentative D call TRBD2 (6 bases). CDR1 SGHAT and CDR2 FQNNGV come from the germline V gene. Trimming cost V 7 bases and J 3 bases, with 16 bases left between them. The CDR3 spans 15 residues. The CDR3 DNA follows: TGTGCCAGCACTGTAGCGGCGATCAGCTACAATGAGCAGTTCTTC. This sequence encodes CASTVAAISYNEQFF.

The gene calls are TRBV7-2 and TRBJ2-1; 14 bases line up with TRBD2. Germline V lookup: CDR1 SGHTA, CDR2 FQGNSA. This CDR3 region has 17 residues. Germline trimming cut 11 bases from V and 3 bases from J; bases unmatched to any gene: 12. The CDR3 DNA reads TGTGCCGGCCGGGTAGGGACTAGCGGGAGCTACTACAATGAGCAGTTCTTC. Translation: CAGRVGTSGSYYNEQFF.

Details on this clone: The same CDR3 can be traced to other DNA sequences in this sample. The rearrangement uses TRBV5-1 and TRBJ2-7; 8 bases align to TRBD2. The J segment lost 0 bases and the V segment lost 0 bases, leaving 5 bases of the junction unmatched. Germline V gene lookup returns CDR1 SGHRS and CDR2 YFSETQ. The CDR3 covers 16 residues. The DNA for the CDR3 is TGCGCCAGCAGCTTGGAGCCAGCGGGAGTCTCCTACGAGCAGTACTTC. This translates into CASSLEPAGVSYEQYF.

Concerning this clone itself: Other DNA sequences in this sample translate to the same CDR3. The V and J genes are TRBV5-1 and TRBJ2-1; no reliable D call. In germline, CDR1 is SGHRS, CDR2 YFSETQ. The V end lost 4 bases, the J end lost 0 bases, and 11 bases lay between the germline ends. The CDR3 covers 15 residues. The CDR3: CASSPDPSSYNEQFF. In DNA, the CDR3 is TGCGCCAGCAGCCCAGACCCGAGCTCCTACAATGAGCAGTTCTTC.

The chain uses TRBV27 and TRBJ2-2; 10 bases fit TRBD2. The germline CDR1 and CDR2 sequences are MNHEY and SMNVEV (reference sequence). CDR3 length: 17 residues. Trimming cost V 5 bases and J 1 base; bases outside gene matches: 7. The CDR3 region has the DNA TGTGCCAGCAGTCCCTACAGACTAGCGGGGAACACCGGGGAGCTGTTTTTT. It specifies CASSPYRLAGNTGELFF.

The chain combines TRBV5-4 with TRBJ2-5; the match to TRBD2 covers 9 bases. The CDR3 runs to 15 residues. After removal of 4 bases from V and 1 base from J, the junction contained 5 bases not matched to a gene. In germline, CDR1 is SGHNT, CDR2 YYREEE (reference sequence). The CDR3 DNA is TGTGCCAGCAGCCTTAGCGGGAGTCTCCAAGAGACCCAGTACTTC. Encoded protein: CASSLSGSLQETQYF.

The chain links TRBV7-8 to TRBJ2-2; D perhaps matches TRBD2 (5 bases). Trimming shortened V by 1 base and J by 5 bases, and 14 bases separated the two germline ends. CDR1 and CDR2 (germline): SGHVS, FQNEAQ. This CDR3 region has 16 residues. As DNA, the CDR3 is TGTGCCAGCAGCTTAGGCGGAGGTGGGGAGACCGGGGAGCTGTTTTTT. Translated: CASSLGGGGETGELFF.